A selection of T cell receptor beta chains follows, all from one sample in a study of T cell responses to AZD1222 COVID-19 vaccine. TCRdb's copy holds only in-frame clones and misses some; the assay was immunoSEQ multiplex PCR. The sample records roughly 100,000 clones, around nine tenths being singletons. The sample here was peripheral blood, taken 28 days after the second dose of the MenACWY control vaccine. These receptors were obtained from an adult who received the MenACWY meningococcal vaccine as a control. The CDR3 runs from the conserved cysteine through the conserved F or W. A D gene is named only where the DNA matches it firmly. Clone size appears in some rows only: once, few, many, or a class for an expanded clone.

>NA|TRBV18|NA|TRBJ2-2
TGTGCCAGCTCACCCAGGACAGCGACCGGGGAGCTGTTTTTT
CASSPRTATGELFF
>once|TRBV6-2/TRBV6-3|NA|TRBJ1-4
TGTGCCAGCAGTACAGGATCAACTAATGAAAAACTGTTTTTT
CASSTGSTNEKLFF
>NA|TRBV5-4|NA|TRBJ2-6
TGTGCCAGCAGCTCCCGGGTCCCCTTCTTCCTGACTTTC
CASSSRVPFFLTF
>NA|TRBV19|TRBD1|TRBJ2-5
TGTGCCAGTAGTCGGGACAGGGGAGAGACCCAGTACTTC
CASSRDRGETQYF
>NA|TRBV5-6|NA|TRBJ1-4
TGTGCCAGCAGCTTGGGGGGCACCTATTTCGGGCTGTTTTTT
CASSLGGTYFGLFF
>NA|TRBV7-2|NA|TRBJ1-3
TGTGCCAGCAGCCCAGCCCTCTCTGGAAACACCATATATTTT
CASSPALSGNTIYF
>NA|TRBV7-8|TRBD2|TRBJ2-7
TGTGCCAGCAGCTTGGGGGGGTGGTCCTACGAGCAGTACTTC
CASSLGGWSYEQYF
>NA|TRBV4-1|TRBD1|TRBJ2-1
TGCGCCAGCAGCCAAGGTGTTTTACGGGGACAGGGCTACAATGAGCAGTTCTTC
CASSQGVLRGQGYNEQFF
>NA|TRBV5-1|NA|TRBJ1-1
TGCGCCAGCAGCAACGGTGGGGGGACTGAAGCTTTCTTT
CASSNGGGTEAFF
>NA|TRBV7-9|TRBD1|TRBJ1-5
TGTGCCAGCAGCTCGACAGGGGAGAATCAGCCCCAGCATTTT
CASSSTGENQPQHF
>NA|TRBV28|TRBD1|TRBJ2-7
TGTGCCAGCAGCCCGGGACAGGTTTATCCCTACGAGCAGTACTTC
CASSPGQVYPYEQYF
>NA|TRBV6-6|NA|TRBJ2-5
TGTGCCAGCAGTTACTCGAGTAGCGTTCTGAAAGAGACCCAGTACTTC
CASSYSSSVLKETQYF
>NA|TRBV6-1|TRBD1|TRBJ2-4
TGTGCCAGCAGTGCGGGCCGTGGCAGGGGGTACGGAAACATTCAGTACTTC
CASSAGRGRGYGNIQYF
>NA|TRBV2|NA|TRBJ1-5
TGTGCCAGCAATGAGGGTCCGAATCAGCCCCAGCATTTT
CASNEGPNQPQHF
>NA|TRBV5-6|NA|TRBJ1-2
TGTGCCAGCAGCTTGGGTGGGGGCGCTAACTATGGCTACACCTTC
CASSLGGGANYGYTF
>NA|TRBV7-3|NA|TRBJ2-5
TGTGCCAGCAGCCCTCGGAACCAAGAGACCCAGTACTTC
CASSPRNQETQYF
>few|TRBV7-2|NA|TRBJ1-1
TGTGCCAGCAGCGGATACGCAGGGTCTGTAGCTTTCTTT
CASSGYAGSVAFF
>few|TRBV5-8|TRBD1|TRBJ1-5
TGTGCCAGCAGCCCGGGACAGAAGGTCAATCAGCCCCAGCATTTT
CASSPGQKVNQPQHF
>NA|TRBV11-2|TRBD2|TRBJ2-7
TGTGCCAGCAGTCCAGTAGGGACTAGCGGGTGGGAGCAGTACTTC
CASSPVGTSGWEQYF
>NA|TRBV27|NA|TRBJ2-3
TGTGCCAGCAGGGTCAGTTCCTCCACAGATACGCAGTATTTT
CASRVSSSTDTQYF
>NA|TRBV6-2/TRBV6-3|NA|TRBJ2-7
TGTGCCAGCAGCTCGAGACTAGAGGGCGAGCAGTACTTC
CASSSRLEGEQYF
>NA|TRBV3-1/TRBV3-2|TRBD1|TRBJ1-1
TGTGCCAGCAGCCAAGGGACAGGGGGCAAGACTTTT
CASSQGTGGKTF
>few|TRBV5-4|NA|TRBJ2-5
TGTGCCAGCAGCTCCACAGGTAACCAAGAGACCCAGTACTTC
CASSSTGNQETQYF
>NA|TRBV30|TRBD1|TRBJ1-2
TGTGCCTGGAGTCGGACAGGGGTTGGTTCTGGCTACACCTTC
CAWSRTGVGSGYTF
>NA|TRBV2|TRBD1|TRBJ2-2
TGTGCCAGCAGTGAGGGACAGGGGAACGCGAACACCGGGGAGCTGTTTTTT
CASSEGQGNANTGELFF
>few|TRBV4-1|NA|TRBJ2-7
TGCGCCAGCAGCCTCCAGTTGGCAAACTACGAGCAGTACTTC
CASSLQLANYEQYF
>few|TRBV6-5|NA|TRBJ2-5
TGTGCCAGCCGGGGTGATAGCGGAACCCAAGAGACCCAGTACTTC
CASRGDSGTQETQYF
>NA|TRBV5-1|TRBD2|TRBJ2-3
TGCGCCAGCAGCTTGACTAGCGACACAGATACGCAGTATTTT
CASSLTSDTDTQYF
>NA|TRBV5-1|NA|TRBJ1-1
TGCGCCAGCAGAGCTGGTTCGGGAAACACTGAAGCTTTCTTT
CASRAGSGNTEAFF